These T cell receptor beta chains were read from a single sample in a study of cytomegalovirus exposure and HLA in healthy donors. Data came from immunoSEQ multiplex PCR; TCRdb stores just in-frame clones and leaves some out. The data contain 55,000 to 80,000 clones, about 70% of them singletons. Material for sequencing was PBMCs. The source is a woman between 25 and 40 years old in good health and CMV-seropositive. Both conserved end residues are part of each CDR3. Size tells how often a clone was seen (once, few, many) or the class of an expanded clone, and some rows leave it out.

v_call: TRBV11-2
clone_size: .
cdr3_aa: CASSSRTGVNEQYF

v_call: TRBV9
clone_size: .
cdr3_aa: CASSVDGVPYEQYF

v_call: TRBV28
clone_size: .
cdr3_aa: CASSSPQVRRTEAFF

v_call: TRBV7-9
clone_size: .
cdr3_aa: CASSRRRDPQKGTDTQYF

v_call: TRBV6-4
clone_size: .
cdr3_aa: CASSVYEVPGELFF

v_call: TRBV6-6
clone_size: few
cdr3_aa: CASSPPRDRIAEAFF

v_call: TRBV19
clone_size: .
cdr3_aa: CASSGSGGETQYF

v_call: TRBV7-8
clone_size: few
cdr3_aa: CASSYADVTSRSSYEQYF

v_call: TRBV28
clone_size: .
cdr3_aa: CASSFRASYNEQFF

v_call: TRBV4-2
clone_size: .
cdr3_aa: CASSQSRAGNTEAFF

v_call: TRBV5-1
clone_size: once
cdr3_aa: CASFLSAENTEAFF

v_call: TRBV2
clone_size: .
cdr3_aa: CASRGNRAGNTEAFF

v_call: TRBV4-1
clone_size: .
cdr3_aa: CASSLSGLQETQYF

v_call: TRBV6-1
clone_size: .
cdr3_aa: CASSEYTQNTEAFF

v_call: TRBV2
clone_size: .
cdr3_aa: CASSEMAGDLYEQYF

v_call: TRBV6-5
clone_size: .
cdr3_aa: CASSYDRVERAFF

v_call: TRBV11-2
clone_size: .
cdr3_aa: CASSLDHPGNTIYF

v_call: TRBV7-7
clone_size: few
cdr3_aa: CASSLGLGGETQYF

v_call: TRBV20-1
clone_size: .
cdr3_aa: CSAYRDYGYTF

v_call: TRBV15
clone_size: .
cdr3_aa: CATSRDRGSRGGTDTQYF

v_call: TRBV4-1
clone_size: .
cdr3_aa: CASSRSGTERDEQYF

v_call: TRBV30
clone_size: once
cdr3_aa: CAWSHGRPLGRFYEQFF

v_call: TRBV25-1
clone_size: .
cdr3_aa: CASRPDRLNTEAFF

v_call: TRBV18
clone_size: .
cdr3_aa: CASSPIDTNYGYTF

v_call: TRBV11-2
clone_size: once
cdr3_aa: CASGVGFQETQYF

v_call: TRBV15
clone_size: .
cdr3_aa: CATSRERVSRDSRQETQYF

v_call: TRBV29-1
clone_size: .
cdr3_aa: CSVGPDRERGGYTF

v_call: TRBV7-9
clone_size: .
cdr3_aa: CASSLVRNTGELFF

v_call: TRBV29-1
clone_size: once
cdr3_aa: CSVDASDRGYEQYF

v_call: TRBV28
clone_size: few
cdr3_aa: CASSLGRGGYEQYF

v_call: TRBV6-5
clone_size: .
cdr3_aa: CASSFQGVAEAFF

v_call: TRBV6-6
clone_size: .
cdr3_aa: CASSYGQGQPQHF

v_call: TRBV9
clone_size: .
cdr3_aa: CASSVVDRGGYGYTF

v_call: TRBV29-1
clone_size: once
cdr3_aa: CSVEDPRVYEQYF

v_call: TRBV5-4
clone_size: .
cdr3_aa: CASSLLGAGDTEAFF

v_call: TRBV29-1
clone_size: .
cdr3_aa: CSVELGSTDTQYF

v_call: TRBV29-1
clone_size: .
cdr3_aa: CSVGANSYEQYF

v_call: TRBV2
clone_size: .
cdr3_aa: CASSEALVVPYNEQFF

v_call: TRBV6-1
clone_size: .
cdr3_aa: CASSPLLYEQYF

v_call: TRBV29-1
clone_size: .
cdr3_aa: CSVGTGASYNEQFF

v_call: TRBV6-1
clone_size: .
cdr3_aa: CASSEVRTYEQYF

v_call: TRBV4-1
clone_size: .
cdr3_aa: CASSQDTAGTYNEQFF

v_call: TRBV29-1
clone_size: few
cdr3_aa: CSVEPPGIPKGNTEAFF

v_call: TRBV15
clone_size: .
cdr3_aa: CATSGTSGKFF

v_call: TRBV5-4
clone_size: .
cdr3_aa: CASSDGLAGTYEQYF

v_call: TRBV6-1
clone_size: .
cdr3_aa: CATEWTGGSTDTQYF

v_call: TRBV11-2
clone_size: .
cdr3_aa: CASSPGTGAGYGYTF

v_call: TRBV7-9
clone_size: .
cdr3_aa: CASSLGHNQPQHF

v_call: TRBV2
clone_size: few
cdr3_aa: CASNSVSRSSYEQYF

v_call: TRBV30
clone_size: .
cdr3_aa: CAWSGGQGLGGYTF

v_call: TRBV5-4
clone_size: .
cdr3_aa: CASSLSWTAYGYTF

v_call: TRBV6-1
clone_size: .
cdr3_aa: CASSGQGEQYF

v_call: TRBV15
clone_size: .
cdr3_aa: CATSREGQGFLYEQYF

v_call: TRBV2
clone_size: .
cdr3_aa: CASRGGSGRGTGELFF

v_call: TRBV28
clone_size: .
cdr3_aa: CASSYSLGQHF

v_call: TRBV28
clone_size: .
cdr3_aa: CASSLQAYGYTF

v_call: TRBV18
clone_size: .
cdr3_aa: CASSPPLGGQRGYGYTF

v_call: TRBV9
clone_size: .
cdr3_aa: CASSAGLAGSYEQYF

v_call: TRBV9
clone_size: .
cdr3_aa: CASSVLAGGDTDTQYF